A single sample is the source of the 5 T cell receptor beta chains below, sequenced in a study of blood T cell repertoires in COVID-19. Here immunoSEQ multiplex PCR was the method, and the copy in TCRdb shows in-frame clones only, minus some. The table includes roughly 99,000 clones, 85% to 90% detected once. Sequenced input: peripheral blood. The receptor source for this set is a man aged 45-60 years with COVID-19, enrolled during active disease.

In DNA, the CDR3 is TGTGCCAGCAGTCCATCAGACAGTGGCTACACCTTC. Translated, it gives CASSPSDSGYTF. This chain joins TRBV12-3 or TRBV12-4 and TRBJ1-2; weak D call: TRBD1 (5 bases). Trimming removed 5 bases from V and 7 bases from J, with 11 bases in between. This CDR3 region has 12 residues.

The V call is TRBV27, the J call TRBJ1-5; TRBD1 aligns across 8 bases. Germline V gives CDR1 MNHEY, CDR2 SMNVEV (reference sequence). The CDR3 loop spans 16 amino acids. V trimming: 3 bases; J trimming: 4 bases; junction bases outside the gene matches: 8. CDR3 loop: CASSFSGQGLNQPQHF. DNA of the CDR3: TGTGCCAGCAGTTTCTCCGGACAGGGCCTTAATCAGCCCCAGCATTTT.

V and J are TRBV9 and TRBJ2-2; 7 nucleotides agree with TRBD2. Germline V gene sequence: CDR1 SGDLS, CDR2 YYNGEE. The CDR3 is 16 amino acids. With 1 base clipped from V and 1 base from J, the junction kept 4 bases outside the gene matches. The CDR3 DNA reads TGTGCCAGCAGCGTATCGGGGGGAGGGAACACCGGGGAGCTGTTTTTT. This translates into CASSVSGGGNTGELFF.

The chain has TRBV28 and TRBJ2-3, with a possible D match to TRBD2 (5 bases). Trimming shortened V by 3 bases and J by 2 bases, and 12 bases separated the two germline ends. CDR3 size: 15 residues. CDR1 is MDHEN, CDR2 SYDVKM, per germline. CDR3 DNA sequence: TGTGCCAGCAGTTTCCGGACTGGAACCACAGATACGCAGTATTTT. This codes for CASSFRTGTTDTQYF.

This chain connects TRBV5-4 to TRBJ1-2, with 8 bases identical to TRBD1. Germline CDR1 SGHNT, CDR2 YYREEE (reference sequence). This CDR3 is 14 amino acids long. V lost 1 base and J lost 3; bases outside the gene matches: 2. CDR3 loop: CASSLPTGDYGYTF. The CDR3 DNA reads TGTGCCAGCAGCTTGCCGACAGGGGACTATGGCTACACCTTC.